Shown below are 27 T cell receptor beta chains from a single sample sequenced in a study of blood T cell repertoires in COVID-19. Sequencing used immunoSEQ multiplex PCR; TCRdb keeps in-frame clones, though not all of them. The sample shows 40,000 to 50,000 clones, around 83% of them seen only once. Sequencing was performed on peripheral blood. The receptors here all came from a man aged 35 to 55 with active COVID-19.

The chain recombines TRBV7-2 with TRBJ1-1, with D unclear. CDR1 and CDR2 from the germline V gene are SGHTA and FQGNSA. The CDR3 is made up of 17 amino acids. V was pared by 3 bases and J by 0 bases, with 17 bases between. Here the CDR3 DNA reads TGTGCCAGCAGCTTCAGGATTTACAGTTTAGTGAACACTGAAGCTTTCTTT. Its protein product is CASSFRIYSLVNTEAFF. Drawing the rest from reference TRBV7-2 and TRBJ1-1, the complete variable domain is GAGVSQSPSNKVTEKGKDVELRCDPISGHTALYWYRQSLGQGLEFLIYFQGNSAPDKSGLPSDRFSAERTGGSVSTLTIQRTQQEDSAVYLCASSFRIYSLVNTEAFFGQGTRLTVV.

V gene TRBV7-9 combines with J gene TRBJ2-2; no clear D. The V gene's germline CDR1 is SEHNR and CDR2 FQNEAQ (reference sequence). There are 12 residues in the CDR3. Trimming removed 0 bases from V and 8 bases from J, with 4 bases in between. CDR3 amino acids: CASSLATGELFF. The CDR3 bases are TGTGCCAGCAGCTTAGCCACAGGGGAGCTGTTTTTT.

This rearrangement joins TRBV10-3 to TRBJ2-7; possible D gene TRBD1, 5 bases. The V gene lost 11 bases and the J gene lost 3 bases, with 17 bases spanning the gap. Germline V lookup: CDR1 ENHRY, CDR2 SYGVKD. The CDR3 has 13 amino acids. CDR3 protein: CASSQGSSYEQYF. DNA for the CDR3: TGTGCCTCCTCCCAGGGCAGTAGCTACGAGCAGTACTTC.

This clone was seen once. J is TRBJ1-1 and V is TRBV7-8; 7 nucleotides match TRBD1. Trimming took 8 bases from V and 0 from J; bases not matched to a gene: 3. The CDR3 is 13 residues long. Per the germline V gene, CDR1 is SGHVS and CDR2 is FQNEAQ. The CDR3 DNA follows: TGTGCCAGCTTACAGGGGCTGAACACTGAAGCTTTCTTT. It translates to CASLQGLNTEAFF. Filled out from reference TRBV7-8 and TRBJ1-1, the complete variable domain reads GAGVSQSPRYKVAKRGQDVALRCDPISGHVSLFWYQQALGQGPEFLTYFQNEAQLDKSGLPSDRFFAERPEGSVSTLKIQRTQQEDSAVYLCASLQGLNTEAFFGQGTRLTVV.

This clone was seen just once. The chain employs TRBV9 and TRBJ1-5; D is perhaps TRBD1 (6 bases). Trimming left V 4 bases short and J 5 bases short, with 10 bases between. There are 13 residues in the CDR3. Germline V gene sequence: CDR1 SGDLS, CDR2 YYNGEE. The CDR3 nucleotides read TGTGCCAGCAGCACAGGGAATCATCAGCCCCAGCATTTT. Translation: CASSTGNHQPQHF.

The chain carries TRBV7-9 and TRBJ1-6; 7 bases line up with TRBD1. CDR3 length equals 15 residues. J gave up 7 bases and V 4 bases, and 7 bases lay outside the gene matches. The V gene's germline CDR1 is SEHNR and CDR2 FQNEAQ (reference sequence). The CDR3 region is CASSSLDRTNSPLHF. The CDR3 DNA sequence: TGTGCCAGCAGCTCGTTGGACAGGACCAATTCACCCCTCCACTTT.

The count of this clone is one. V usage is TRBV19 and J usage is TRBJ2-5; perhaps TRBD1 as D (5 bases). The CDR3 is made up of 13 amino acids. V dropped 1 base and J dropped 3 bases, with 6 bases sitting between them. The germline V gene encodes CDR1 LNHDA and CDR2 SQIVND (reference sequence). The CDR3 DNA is TGTGCCAGTAGTATAGGCAGGGAAGAGACCCAGTACTTC. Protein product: CASSIGREETQYF.

The CDR3 DNA follows: TGTGCCAGCAGCTTACCGGCCAGCGGGAGGCCGCTGTCCTACAATGAGCAGTTCTTC. Translating it yields CASSLPASGRPLSYNEQFF. V gene TRBV7-9 combines with J gene TRBJ2-1; 9 bases are a match to TRBD2. Germline V gene sequence: CDR1 SEHNR, CDR2 FQNEAQ (reference sequence). With V trimmed by 2 bases and J by 1 base, 12 bases remained unmatched. This CDR3 contains 19 residues.

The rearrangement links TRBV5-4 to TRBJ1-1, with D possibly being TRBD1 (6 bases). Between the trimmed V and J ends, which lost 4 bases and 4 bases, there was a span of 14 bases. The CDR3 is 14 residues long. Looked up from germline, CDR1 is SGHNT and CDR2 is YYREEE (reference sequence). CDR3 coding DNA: TGTGCCAGCAGCCCGGGGGGGCTAGGCACTGAAGCTTTCTTT. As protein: CASSPGGLGTEAFF.

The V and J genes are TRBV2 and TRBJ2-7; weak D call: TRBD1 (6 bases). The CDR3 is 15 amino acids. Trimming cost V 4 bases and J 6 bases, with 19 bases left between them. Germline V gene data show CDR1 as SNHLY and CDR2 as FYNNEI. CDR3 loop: CASSVGQIRGGEQYF. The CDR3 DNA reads TGTGCCAGCAGTGTCGGCCAGATCAGGGGTGGCGAGCAGTACTTC.

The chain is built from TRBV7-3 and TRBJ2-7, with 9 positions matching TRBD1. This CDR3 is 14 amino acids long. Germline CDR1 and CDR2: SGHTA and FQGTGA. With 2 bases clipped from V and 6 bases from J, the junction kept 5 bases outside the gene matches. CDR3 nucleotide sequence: TGTGCCAGCAGCTTACGGGACAGGGCCGCCGAGCAGTACTTC. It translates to CASSLRDRAAEQYF. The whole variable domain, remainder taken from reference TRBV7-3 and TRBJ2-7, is GAGVSQTPSNKVTEKGKYVELRCDPISGHTALYWYRQSLGQGPEFLIYFQGTGAADDSGLPNDRFFAVRPEGSVSTLKIQRTERGDSAVYLCASSLRDRAAEQYFGPGTRLTVT.

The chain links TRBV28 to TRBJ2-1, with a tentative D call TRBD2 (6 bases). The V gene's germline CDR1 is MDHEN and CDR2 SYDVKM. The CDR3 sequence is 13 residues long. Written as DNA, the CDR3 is TGTGTGGTGGGTGGGACTCCATACAATGAGCAGTTCTTC. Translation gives CVVGGTPYNEQFF. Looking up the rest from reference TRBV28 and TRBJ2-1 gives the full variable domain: DVKVTQSSRYLVKRTGEKVFLECVQDMDHENMFWYRQDPGLGLRLIYFSYDVKMKEKGDIPEGYSVSREKKERFSLILESASTNQTSMYLCVVGGTPYNEQFFGPGTRLTVL.

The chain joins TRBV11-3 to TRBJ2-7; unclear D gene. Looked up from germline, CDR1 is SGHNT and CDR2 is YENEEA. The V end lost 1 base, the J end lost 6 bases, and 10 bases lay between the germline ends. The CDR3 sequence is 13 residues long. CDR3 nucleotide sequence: TGTGCCAGCAGCTTAGGAGTCGCAAGCGAGCAGTACTTC. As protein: CASSLGVASEQYF.

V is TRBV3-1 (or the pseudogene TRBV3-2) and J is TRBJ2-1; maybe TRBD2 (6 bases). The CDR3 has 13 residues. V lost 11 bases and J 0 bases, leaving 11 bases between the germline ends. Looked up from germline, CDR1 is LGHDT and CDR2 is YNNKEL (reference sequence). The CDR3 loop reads CACRGYSYNEQFF. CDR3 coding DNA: TGTGCCTGCCGGGGGTACTCCTACAATGAGCAGTTCTTC.

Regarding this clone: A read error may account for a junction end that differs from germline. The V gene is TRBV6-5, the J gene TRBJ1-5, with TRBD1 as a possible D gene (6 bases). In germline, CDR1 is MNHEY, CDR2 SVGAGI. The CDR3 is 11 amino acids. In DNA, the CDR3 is TGCGGGGAAGGGGGGGGACAGCCCCAGCATTTT. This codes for CGEGGGQPQHF.

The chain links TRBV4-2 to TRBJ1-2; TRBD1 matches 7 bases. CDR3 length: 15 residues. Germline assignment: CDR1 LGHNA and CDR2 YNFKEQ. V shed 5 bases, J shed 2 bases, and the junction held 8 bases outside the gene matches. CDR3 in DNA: TGTGCCAGCAGCTACCGACAGGGTGCGAACTATGGCTACACCTTC. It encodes CASSYRQGANYGYTF.

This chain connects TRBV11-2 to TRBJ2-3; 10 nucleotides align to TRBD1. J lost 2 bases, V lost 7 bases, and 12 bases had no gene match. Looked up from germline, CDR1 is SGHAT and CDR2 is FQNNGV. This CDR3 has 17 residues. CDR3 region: CASNGGQGKTYTDTQYF. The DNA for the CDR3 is TGTGCCAGCAACGGGGGACAGGGGAAAACCTACACAGATACGCAGTATTTT.

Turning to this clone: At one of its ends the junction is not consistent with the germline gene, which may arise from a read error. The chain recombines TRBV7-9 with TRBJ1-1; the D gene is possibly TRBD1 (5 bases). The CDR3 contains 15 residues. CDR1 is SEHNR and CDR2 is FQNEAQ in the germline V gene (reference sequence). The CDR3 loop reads CASSLVTGVISEAFF. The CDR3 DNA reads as TGCGCCAGCAGCTTAGTAACGGGGGTGATCTCTGAAGCTTTCTTT.

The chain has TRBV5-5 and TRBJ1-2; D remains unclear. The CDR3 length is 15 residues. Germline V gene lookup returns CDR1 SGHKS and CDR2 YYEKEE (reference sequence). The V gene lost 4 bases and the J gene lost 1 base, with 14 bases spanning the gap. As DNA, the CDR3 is TGTGCCAGCAGCCCGGCGGGCACGCATAACTATGGCTACACCTTC. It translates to CASSPAGTHNYGYTF.

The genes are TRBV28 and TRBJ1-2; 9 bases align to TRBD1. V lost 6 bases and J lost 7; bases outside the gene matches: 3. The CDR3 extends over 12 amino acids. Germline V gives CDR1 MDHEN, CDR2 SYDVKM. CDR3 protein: CASSRDRAGYTF. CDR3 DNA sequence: TGTGCCAGCAGCCGGGACAGGGCTGGCTACACCTTC.

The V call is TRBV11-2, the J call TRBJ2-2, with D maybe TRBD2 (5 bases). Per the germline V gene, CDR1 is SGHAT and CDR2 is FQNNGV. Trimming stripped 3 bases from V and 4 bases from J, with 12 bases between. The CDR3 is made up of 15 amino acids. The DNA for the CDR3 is TGTGCCAGCAGCTTGGGAGCAGAGGTCACCGGGGAGCTGTTTTTT. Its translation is CASSLGAEVTGELFF.

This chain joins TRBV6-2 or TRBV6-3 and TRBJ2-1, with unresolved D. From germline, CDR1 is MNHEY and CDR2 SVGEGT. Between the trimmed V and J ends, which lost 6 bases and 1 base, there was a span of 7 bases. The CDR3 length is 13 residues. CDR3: CASSRLSYNEQFF. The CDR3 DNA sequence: TGTGCCAGCAGCCGGCTTTCCTACAATGAGCAGTTCTTC.

CDR3 sequence: CASTLDKKNGYTF. CDR3 bases: TGTGCCAGCACTCTGGACAAAAAAAATGGCTACACCTTC. V is TRBV4-2 and J is TRBJ1-2, with D perhaps matching TRBD1 (5 bases). The V gene lost 7 bases and the J gene lost 6 bases, with 15 bases spanning the gap. From germline, CDR1 is LGHNA and CDR2 YNFKEQ. The length of the CDR3 is 13 residues.

DNA for the CDR3: TGCGCCAGCAGCCAACCCGGGACAGGGGGTAACTATGGCTACACCTTC. Translation gives CASSQPGTGGNYGYTF. The chain links TRBV5-1 to TRBJ1-2; TRBD1 matches at 11 bases. V lost 4 bases, J lost 1 base, and 6 bases stayed unmatched. The CDR3 loop spans 16 amino acids. CDR1 is SGHRS, CDR2 YFSETQ, per germline.

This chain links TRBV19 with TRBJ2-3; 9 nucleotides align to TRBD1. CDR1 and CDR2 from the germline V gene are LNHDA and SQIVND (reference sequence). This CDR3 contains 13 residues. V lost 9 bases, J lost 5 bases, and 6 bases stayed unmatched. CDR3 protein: CASSGQGVDTQYF. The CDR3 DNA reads TGTGCCAGCTCGGGACAGGGAGTAGATACGCAGTATTTT.

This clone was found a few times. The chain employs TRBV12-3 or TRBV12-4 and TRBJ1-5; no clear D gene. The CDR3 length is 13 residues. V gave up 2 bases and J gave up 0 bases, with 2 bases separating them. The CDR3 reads CASSLRSNQPQHF. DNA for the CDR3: TGTGCCAGCAGTTTACGTAGCAATCAGCCCCAGCATTTT.

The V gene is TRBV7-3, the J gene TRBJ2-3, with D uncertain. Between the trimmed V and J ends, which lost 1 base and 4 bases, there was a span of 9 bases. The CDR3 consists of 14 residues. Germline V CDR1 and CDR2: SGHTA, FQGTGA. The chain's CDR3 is CASSLNPRADTQYF. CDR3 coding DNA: TGTGCCAGCAGCTTAAACCCACGAGCAGATACGCAGTATTTT.